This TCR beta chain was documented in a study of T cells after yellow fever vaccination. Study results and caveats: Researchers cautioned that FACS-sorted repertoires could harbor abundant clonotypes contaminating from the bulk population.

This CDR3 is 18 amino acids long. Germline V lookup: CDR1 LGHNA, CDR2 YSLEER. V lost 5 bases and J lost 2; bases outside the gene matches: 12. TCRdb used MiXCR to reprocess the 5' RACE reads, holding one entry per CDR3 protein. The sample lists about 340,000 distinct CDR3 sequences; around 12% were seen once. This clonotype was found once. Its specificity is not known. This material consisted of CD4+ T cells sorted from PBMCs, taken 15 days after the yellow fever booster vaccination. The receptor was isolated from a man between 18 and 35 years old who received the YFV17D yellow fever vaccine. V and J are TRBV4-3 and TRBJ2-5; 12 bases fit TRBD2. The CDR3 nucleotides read TGCGCCAGCAGCAGGGACTTCCTGGGGACTAGCGGGCAAGAGACCCAGTACTTC. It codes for CASSRDFLGTSGQETQYF.